The 32 T cell receptor beta chains below all came from one sample that was sequenced in a study of neurological immune-mediated disorders. TCRdb analysed the 5' RACE reads with MiXCR anew, one entry per CDR3 protein. The table shows approximately 38,000 distinct CDR3 sequences, with about 7% occurring only once. Sequencing was carried out using CD4+ T cells from blood. The receptors were gathered from a man between 45 and 60 years old in good health.

This clonotype was picked up many times. V gene TRBV5-6 combines with J gene TRBJ2-7, with a weak D call TRBD2 (5 bases). Germline values: CDR1 SGHDT, CDR2 YYEEEE. Between the trimmed V and J ends, which lost 4 bases and 3 bases, there was a span of 11 bases. This CDR3 comprises 13 residues. DNA for the CDR3: TGTGCCAGCAGCCCGAGGGCTTTCTACGAGCAGTACTTC. Protein: CASSPRAFYEQYF. The full variable domain, completed using reference TRBV5-6 and TRBJ2-7, is DAGVTQSPTHLIKTRGQQVTLRCSPKSGHDTVSWYQQALGQGPQFIFQYYEEEERQRGNFPDRFSGHQFPNYSSELNVNALLLGDSALYLCASSPRAFYEQYFGPGTRLTVT.

This clonotype was detected ten times or more. This rearrangement joins TRBV3-1 to TRBJ2-7; 14 bases are a match to TRBD2. CDR3 length: 16 amino acids. Losses at the gene ends were 2 bases for V and 5 bases for J; bases not matched to a gene: 5. Germline assignment: CDR1 LGHDT and CDR2 YNNKEL (reference sequence). Written as DNA, the CDR3 is TGTGCCAGCAGCCAATCCGGGACTAGCGGGAGTCACGAGCAGTACTTC. As protein: CASSQSGTSGSHEQYF.

This clonotype was observed many times. The J gene is TRBJ2-7, the V gene TRBV5-1, with 7 bases identical to TRBD1. The germline V gene encodes CDR1 SGHRS and CDR2 YFSETQ. The ends lost 4 bases at V and 0 bases at J; junction bases unmatched: 7. CDR3 length equals 15 residues. The CDR3 DNA is TGCGCCAGCAGCGAAAGACAGGGAGTCTCCTACGAGCAGTACTTC. Amino acid sequence: CASSERQGVSYEQYF.

This clonotype has ten or more counts. The CDR3 nucleotides are TGTGCCAGCAGTCCGACAGGGGGAAGGGTTGAGACCCAGTACTTC. Translation: CASSPTGGRVETQYF. The chain joins TRBV27 to TRBJ2-5, with 9 bases identical to TRBD1. CDR3 size: 15 residues. The junction had 9 bases not matched to a gene; V was cut back by 5 bases and J by 5 bases. Germline CDR1 reads MNHEY; CDR2 reads SMNVEV (reference sequence).

This clonotype was seen at least ten times. The rearrangement links TRBV7-9 to TRBJ2-1, with D unresolved. Germline values: CDR1 SEHNR, CDR2 FQNEAQ (reference sequence). This CDR3 region has 11 residues. V lost 6 bases to trimming and J lost 4 bases, with 4 bases between them. The CDR3 protein is CASSPYNEQFF. CDR3 coding DNA: TGTGCCAGCAGTCCGTACAATGAGCAGTTCTTC.

There are many counts of this clonotype. J is TRBJ2-3 and V is TRBV7-8, with a weak D call TRBD2 (6 bases). Trimming pared 5 bases from V and 4 bases from J, leaving 16 bases between. The CDR3 sequence is 15 residues long. Germline assignment: CDR1 SGHVS and CDR2 FQNEAQ. CDR3: CASSAPGLLSDTQYF. The CDR3 DNA reads TGTGCCAGCAGCGCTCCGGGACTTTTGTCAGATACGCAGTATTTT.

This clonotype was detected ten times or more. The rearrangement uses TRBV6-6 and TRBJ1-4; D is undetermined. V lost 5 bases and J lost 5, with 18 bases in between. Per germline, CDR1 MNHNY and CDR2 SVGAGI (reference sequence). CDR3 size: 16 residues. CDR3 sequence (DNA): TGTGCCAGCAGTGACCCCGGGCAGCCCGAAAATGAAAAACTGTTTTTT. This encodes CASSDPGQPENEKLFF.

This clonotype was detected ten times or more. J is TRBJ2-2 and V is TRBV7-7, with D perhaps TRBD2 (7 bases). This CDR3 has 15 residues. The V and J ends lost 5 bases and 4 bases respectively, with 14 bases between them. Germline V gene lookup returns CDR1 SSHAT and CDR2 FNYEAQ (reference sequence). The CDR3 bases are TGTGCCAGCAGCCCTAGGGGGGGGGCCACCGGGGAGCTGTTTTTT. It translates to CASSPRGGATGELFF. Using reference TRBV7-7 and TRBJ2-2 for the parts outside the CDR3, the full variable domain is GAGVSQSPRYKVTKRGQDVTLRCDPISSHATLYWYQQALGQGPEFLTYFNYEAQPDKSGLPSDRFSAERPEGSISTLTIQRTEQRDSAMYRCASSPRGGATGELFFGEGSRLTVL.

This clonotype appeared many times. This chain links TRBV6-2 or TRBV6-3 with TRBJ2-7, with 9 bases identical to TRBD1. The CDR3 is made up of 14 amino acids. V gave up 7 bases and J gave up 5 bases; unmatched junction bases: 9. Germline V gives CDR1 MNHEY, CDR2 SVGEGT. The CDR3 spells CASNRNRGLDEQYF. CDR3 nucleotides: TGTGCCAGCAACAGGAACAGGGGGCTGGACGAGCAGTACTTC.

This clonotype was counted many times. The rearrangement joins TRBV7-2 to TRBJ2-5; 7 positions agree with TRBD2. In germline, CDR1 is SGHTA, CDR2 FQGNSA. This CDR3 region has 14 residues. Trimming at V came to 1 base and at J to 5 bases, leaving 4 bases not matched to a gene. The chain's CDR3 is CASSLEAGRETQYF. Written as DNA, the CDR3 is TGTGCCAGCAGCTTAGAAGCGGGAAGGGAGACCCAGTACTTC. The full variable domain, rest sourced from reference TRBV7-2 and TRBJ2-5, is GAGVSQSPSNKVTEKGKDVELRCDPISGHTALYWYRQSLGQGLEFLIYFQGNSAPDKSGLPSDRFSAERTGGSVSTLTIQRTQQEDSAVYLCASSLEAGRETQYFGPGTRLLVL.

There are many counts of this clonotype. J is TRBJ2-7 and V is TRBV5-1; D is unclear. Germline V gene data show CDR1 as SGHRS and CDR2 as YFSETQ. The CDR3 consists of 14 residues. The germline V and J ends were trimmed by 4 bases and 6 bases, with 17 bases remaining between them. CDR3 in amino acids: CASSPTSVAFEQYF. The CDR3 DNA sequence: TGCGCCAGCAGCCCCACCTCCGTGGCATTCGAGCAGTACTTC.

The table lists this clonotype with many counts. The V call is TRBV19, the J call TRBJ1-2; TRBD1 is a possible D gene (5 bases). Germline CDR1 reads LNHDA; CDR2 reads SQIVND (reference sequence). This CDR3 has 15 amino acids. V gave up 3 bases and J gave up 6 bases, with 17 bases separating them. CDR3 region: CASSIPQGHQDGYTF. The CDR3 DNA sequence: TGTGCCAGTAGTATCCCGCAGGGTCATCAGGATGGCTACACCTTC.

This clonotype turned up a few times. The rearrangement links TRBV7-6 to TRBJ2-3, with 8 nucleotides matching TRBD2. Germline loops: CDR1 SGHVS, CDR2 FNYEAQ. V shed 1 base and J 3 bases; nucleotides not matched to a gene: 6. This CDR3 is built from 16 residues. CDR3 DNA sequence: TGTGCCAGCAGCTTAGGAAGCGGGAGAAAGACAGATACGCAGTATTTT. Protein product: CASSLGSGRKTDTQYF.

This clonotype was counted only a few times. The rearrangement joins TRBV7-9 to TRBJ2-6; unclear D gene. The CDR3 sequence is 15 residues long. Germline CDR1 and CDR2: SEHNR and FQNEAQ (reference sequence). V was trimmed by 5 bases and J by 4 bases, leaving 12 bases between them. CDR3 coding DNA: TGTGCCAGCAGCCGGACCACTGGGGGGGCCAACGTCCTGACTTTC. This encodes CASSRTTGGANVLTF.

This clonotype has a count of ten or more. CDR3: CASSSGGSTDTQYF. The CDR3 bases are TGTGCCAGCAGCTCTGGGGGGAGCACAGATACGCAGTATTTT. V is TRBV28 and J is TRBJ2-3, with a weak D call TRBD2 (6 bases). The V and J ends lost 6 bases and 0 bases respectively, with 10 bases between them. There are 14 residues in the CDR3. Germline V gene sequence: CDR1 MDHEN, CDR2 SYDVKM.

This clonotype was counted many times. The V and J genes are TRBV4-2 and TRBJ2-7, with D hard to call. Per the germline V gene, CDR1 is LGHNA and CDR2 is YNFKEQ. CDR3 size: 14 residues. V gave up 0 bases and J gave up 1 base, with 7 bases separating them. The chain's CDR3 is CASSQDKRSYEQYF. DNA for the CDR3: TGTGCCAGCAGCCAAGATAAACGTTCCTACGAGCAGTACTTC.

This clonotype has a count of ten or more. V and J are TRBV7-3 and TRBJ2-2, with D perhaps TRBD1 (6 bases). Germline V gives CDR1 SGHTA, CDR2 FQGTGA. The germline V and J ends were trimmed by 5 bases and 6 bases, with 13 bases remaining between them. The CDR3 consists of 14 residues. CDR3 sequence: CASSRTQGSGELFF. CDR3 DNA sequence: TGTGCCAGCAGCCGGACACAGGGCTCCGGGGAGCTGTTTTTT. Complete variable domain (other parts from reference TRBV7-3 and TRBJ2-2): GAGVSQTPSNKVTEKGKYVELRCDPISGHTALYWYRQSLGQGPEFLIYFQGTGAADDSGLPNDRFFAVRPEGSVSTLKIQRTERGDSAVYLCASSRTQGSGELFFGEGSRLTVL.

This clonotype has ten or more counts. The rearrangement uses TRBV28 and TRBJ1-2; 10 bases agree with TRBD1. The CDR3 is 14 amino acids. Trimming removed 3 bases from V and 4 bases from J; junction bases left unmatched: 2. Germline CDR1 reads MDHEN; CDR2 reads SYDVKM. The CDR3 sequence is CASSFGDRGYGYTF. The CDR3 DNA reads TGTGCCAGCAGTTTCGGGGACAGGGGCTATGGCTACACCTTC.

This clonotype was observed at least ten times. The chain employs TRBV6-5 and TRBJ2-7; 7 nucleotides line up with TRBD1. This CDR3 is 16 amino acids long. With 4 bases clipped from V and 2 bases from J, the junction kept 11 bases outside the gene matches. Germline V gene sequence: CDR1 MNHEY, CDR2 SVGAGI. CDR3 residues: CASSSARQGRAYEQYF. The CDR3 DNA sequence: TGTGCCAGCAGTTCGGCCAGACAGGGAAGGGCCTACGAGCAGTACTTC.

This clonotype has a count of ten or more. V is TRBV10-3 and J is TRBJ2-1; 9 bases map to TRBD2. The J segment lost 4 bases and the V segment lost 3 bases, leaving 1 base of the junction unmatched. The germline V gene encodes CDR1 ENHRY and CDR2 SYGVKD. The length of the CDR3 is 14 residues. In DNA, the CDR3 is TGTGCCATCAGTGAACTAGCGGGTTACAATGAGCAGTTCTTC. Its translation: CAISELAGYNEQFF.

This clonotype was seen ten or more times. This chain uses TRBV4-3 with TRBJ2-3; 8 nucleotides agree with TRBD2. The CDR3 runs to 19 residues. The V gene's germline CDR1 is LGHNA and CDR2 YSLEER. V shed 1 base and J 5 bases; nucleotides not matched to a gene: 17. DNA for the CDR3: TGCGCCAGCAGCCAAGGAATAGTATGGCGGGAGGACCGGAAAGATACGCAGTATTTT. The encoded protein is CASSQGIVWREDRKDTQYF.

This clonotype was seen at least ten times. The V call is TRBV29-1, the J call TRBJ2-1, with TRBD2 matching 13 bases. The CDR3 is made up of 18 amino acids. Germline V gene sequence: CDR1 SQVTM, CDR2 ANQGSEA. The trim removed 3 bases at V and 0 bases at J, leaving 8 bases unmatched. CDR3 DNA: TGCAGCGTTGACGGGACTAGCGGGACGCTGAGCTCCTACAATGAGCAGTTCTTC. Its translation: CSVDGTSGTLSSYNEQFF.

In its sample, this clonotype was seen many times. V and J are TRBV20-1 and TRBJ2-1; 12 positions match TRBD2. With V trimmed by 5 bases and J by 5 bases, 4 bases remained unmatched. The CDR3 has 14 amino acids. In germline, CDR1 is DFQATT, CDR2 SNEGSKA (reference sequence). CDR3 DNA: TGCAGTGCTCCCCTAGCGGGAGGGGACAATGAGCAGTTCTTC. Translated: CSAPLAGGDNEQFF.

Points on this clonotype: An end of the junction differs from the germline gene, which may be a read error. V gene TRBV10-3 combines with J gene TRBJ1-2; TRBD1 aligns across 7 bases. This CDR3 has 14 amino acids. CDR1 is ENHRY and CDR2 is SYGVKD in the germline V gene. The CDR3 sequence: CAINENRGNYGYNF. The CDR3 DNA sequence: TGTGCCATCAATGAAAACAGGGGAAACTATGGCTACAACTTC.

This clonotype was recorded many times. V is TRBV5-1 and J is TRBJ2-7, with a possible D match to TRBD1 (5 bases). CDR1 SGHRS and CDR2 YFSETQ come from the germline V gene. Trimming took off 6 bases at V and 0 bases at J, with 7 bases between the two ends. The CDR3 runs to 12 residues. CDR3 DNA: TGCGCCAGCACAGACAGCTCCTACGAGCAGTACTTC. Encoded protein: CASTDSSYEQYF.

The sample holds many counts of this clonotype. The V and J genes are TRBV7-9 and TRBJ1-4, with TRBD1 as a possible D gene (6 bases). From germline, CDR1 is SEHNR and CDR2 FQNEAQ (reference sequence). The CDR3 is 14 residues long. The ends were cut back, 2 bases at V and 2 bases at J, with 6 bases in the middle. CDR3: CASSLTGTNEKLFF. The CDR3 coding sequence is TGTGCCAGCAGCTTAACAGGGACTAATGAAAAACTGTTTTTT.

This clonotype was picked up many times. This chain uses TRBV6-1 with TRBJ2-2, with 9 bases fitting TRBD2. With 7 bases clipped from V and 1 base from J, the junction kept 1 base outside the gene matches. The germline gives CDR1 MNHNS, CDR2 SASEGT. The CDR3 totals 14 residues. The CDR3, as DNA: TGTGCCAGCATAGCGGGAGTGAACACCGGGGAGCTGTTTTTT. As protein: CASIAGVNTGELFF.

Ten or more counts support this clonotype. The chain combines TRBV28 with TRBJ2-5, with 8 bases identical to TRBD2. Trimming cost V 6 bases and J 4 bases; bases outside gene matches: 4. From germline, CDR1 is MDHEN and CDR2 SYDVKM. The CDR3 consists of 13 residues. The CDR3 here is CASRPGGRETQYF. The CDR3 DNA is TGTGCCAGCAGACCGGGAGGGAGAGAGACCCAGTACTTC. The variable domain in full, completed from reference TRBV28 and TRBJ2-5, reads DVKVTQSSRYLVKRTGEKVFLECVQDMDHENMFWYRQDPGLGLRLIYFSYDVKMKEKGDIPEGYSVSREKKERFSLILESASTNQTSMYLCASRPGGRETQYFGPGTRLLVL.

This clonotype was seen repeatedly, ten times or more. The gene calls are TRBV7-2 and TRBJ2-7; 8 bases map to TRBD1. V trimming: 2 bases; J trimming: 0 bases; junction bases outside the gene matches: 6. Per germline, CDR1 SGHTA and CDR2 FQGNSA. The CDR3 totals 16 residues. The CDR3 spells CASSLTTGVRSYEQYF. The CDR3 DNA reads TGTGCCAGCAGCTTAACGACAGGGGTCCGCTCCTACGAGCAGTACTTC.

At least ten counts were recorded for this clonotype. This may come from a read error, since a much larger clone is one base off. The chain recombines TRBV20-1 with TRBJ2-7; D could derive from TRBD1 or TRBD2 (5 bases each). CDR1 and CDR2 (germline): DFQATT, SNEGSKA (reference sequence). With 0 bases removed from V and 5 bases from J, the gap between germline ends came to 14 bases. The CDR3 is 14 amino acids. The CDR3 coding sequence is TGCAGTGCTAGAGATTTCGAGGGGCGCAACGAGCAGTACTTC. Translating it yields CSARDFEGRNEQYF.

Ten or more counts support this clonotype. The genes are TRBV20-1 and TRBJ2-3, with a tentative D call TRBD2 (5 bases). Germline CDR1 and CDR2: DFQATT and SNEGSKA (reference sequence). The ends were cut back, 0 bases at V and 3 bases at J, with 13 bases in the middle. CDR3 length: 15 amino acids. For the CDR3, the DNA is TGCAGTGCTAGAGATTACCGGGGAAGGACAGATACGCAGTATTTT. Translation gives CSARDYRGRTDTQYF.

This clonotype was seen repeatedly, ten times or more. This sequence joins TRBV20-1 and TRBJ1-2; a possible D gene is TRBD1 (5 bases). The CDR3 consists of 13 residues. V was pared by 6 bases and J by 5 bases, with 16 bases between. Germline CDR1 DFQATT, CDR2 SNEGSKA (reference sequence). CDR3 in amino acids: CSASPGAGYGYTF. Here the CDR3 DNA reads TGCAGTGCGAGCCCTGGGGCAGGATATGGCTACACCTTC.